This T cell receptor (beta chain) was found in a study of T cell responses to AZD1222 COVID-19 vaccine. Study information: Second doses at about 4 or about 12 weeks were pooled.

In the case of this clone: Antigen: not known.

Profiled with immunoSEQ multiplex PCR; TCRdb holds only in-frame clones, not every one. The data contain about 260,000 clones, more than 80% of them singletons. Study-level findings and limits: Among the donors, most were white British and more were female, and clonal diversity was possibly underestimated. Spike-specific TCR breadth and depth went up after people got two AZD1222 doses.

The CDR3 runs 15 residues. V lost 3 bases, J lost 3 bases, and 5 bases stayed unmatched. Germline assignment: CDR1 MGHRA and CDR2 YSYEKL. The chain combines TRBV4-1 with TRBJ1-5, with TRBD1 identical over 7 bases. The receptor was isolated from an adult in good health. Sequencing was performed on peripheral blood, taken on day 0 of AZD1222 vaccination. The CDR3 protein is CASSHTGQDNQPQHF. The CDR3 coding sequence is TGCGCCAGCAGCCACACAGGACAGGACAATCAGCCCCAGCATTTT.